This TCR beta chain appears in the sequencing data of a study of blood T cells in healthy people across ages. Overall study context: Every two T cells gave about one barcoded beta molecule via template switching. Study conclusions and caveats: TCR beta diversity, measured per million T cells, fell in a roughly linear way with age.

The CDR3 contains 15 residues. Germline V gene data show CDR1 as SGHTA and CDR2 as FQGTGA. V lost 2 bases to trimming and J lost 9 bases; unmatched junction nucleotides: 9. Then a second PCR, running about 6 to 11 cycles, was carried out with a sample-barcoded 5' primer and a J-beta primer mix. Each cDNA molecule, via a template-switch adaptor with 12 random nucleotides, was tagged. TCRdb redid the calling of the 5' RACE reads with MiXCR, one entry per CDR3 protein. The sample lists 700,000 to 850,000 distinct CDR3 sequences; 35% to 40% were seen once. Concerning this clonotype itself: The antigen is unknown.

Total RNA extraction produced at least 5 micrograms (per sample) for the study. The sequence was collected from a young man in good health. V is TRBV7-3 and J is TRBJ2-1; TRBD2 aligns across 8 bases. The sequencing sample was made of blood. The CDR3 protein is CASSLDGGALGEQFF. DNA of the CDR3: TGTGCCAGCAGCTTAGACGGGGGGGCTCTCGGTGAGCAGTTCTTC. The variable domain in full, with the rest retrieved from reference TRBV7-3 and TRBJ2-1, is GAGVSQTPSNKVTEKGKYVELRCDPISGHTALYWYRQSLGQGPEFLIYFQGTGAADDSGLPNDRFFAVRPEGSVSTLKIQRTERGDSAVYLCASSLDGGALGEQFFGPGTRLTVL.